Listed here are 8 T cell receptor beta chains from one sample, sequenced in a study of T cell repertoires in cytomegalovirus infection. MiXCR, applied by TCRdb to the reads, yields one record per CDR3 protein. The sample carries some 350,000 distinct CDR3 sequences, about a sixth recorded once. Sample: PBMCs. The receptors originated from a human donor in good health (CMV status not recorded). Some clones in this sample may be carry-over from other donors' samples.

This clonotype was seen at least ten times. The rearrangement uses TRBV10-3 and TRBJ1-1; unclear D gene. Germline CDR1 is ENHRY and CDR2 is SYGVKD. Trimming pared 3 bases from V and 6 bases from J, leaving 14 bases between. The CDR3 covers 14 residues. For the CDR3, the DNA is TGTGCCATCAGTGACGGCCCCCCGGGGTCTGAAGCTTTCTTT. Its translation is CAISDGPPGSEAFF.

This clonotype has at least ten counts. The chain couples TRBV7-8 to TRBJ2-3; D is perhaps TRBD1 (6 bases). With 8 bases removed from V and 2 bases from J, the gap between germline ends came to 14 bases. The CDR3 is made up of 14 amino acids. Germline assignment: CDR1 SGHVS and CDR2 FQNEAQ. The CDR3 DNA is TGTGCCAGCGGCCCGGACAGTAACACAGATACGCAGTATTTT. Its protein is CASGPDSNTDTQYF.

This clonotype came up many times. The chain links TRBV28 to TRBJ1-2; no clear D. The germline V gene has CDR1 MDHEN and CDR2 SYDVKM. The CDR3 runs to 13 residues. The V end lost 3 bases, the J end lost 4 bases, and 9 bases lay between the germline ends. The DNA for the CDR3 is TGTGCCAGCAGTTTGGAGGTCTCCTATGGCTACACCTTC. Translating gives CASSLEVSYGYTF.

The table lists this clonotype with many counts. This chain joins TRBV11-3 and TRBJ2-3; a possible D gene is TRBD1 (5 bases). CDR1 and CDR2 from the germline V gene are SGHNT and YENEEA. V was trimmed by 7 bases and J by 1 base, leaving 15 bases between them. The CDR3 has 15 amino acids. Here the CDR3 reads CASTRYPGCTDTQYF. In DNA form, the CDR3 reads TGTGCCAGCACCCGCTACCCAGGGTGCACAGATACGCAGTATTTT.

The chain joins TRBV10-3 to TRBJ2-7, with D uncertain. The CDR3 covers 13 residues. The germline V gene has CDR1 ENHRY and CDR2 SYGVKD. V lost 6 bases and J lost 5, with 14 bases in between. CDR3 in amino acids: CAIRTLGSDEQYF. The CDR3 DNA is TGTGCCATCAGGACTCTAGGGTCGGACGAGCAGTACTTC.

This clonotype turned up a few times. V and J are TRBV6-1 and TRBJ2-2; TRBD2 matches at 10 bases. Unmatched junction bases numbered 6, after V lost 7 bases and J lost 4 bases. The CDR3 consists of 15 residues. Germline CDR1 reads MNHNS; CDR2 reads SASEGT. CDR3 loop: CASTEAGGSTGELFF. The CDR3 coding sequence is TGTGCCAGCACCGAAGCGGGGGGGAGCACCGGGGAGCTGTTTTTT.

This clonotype was seen a handful of times. The gene calls are TRBV5-1 and TRBJ2-3; D remains ambiguous. CDR1 SGHRS and CDR2 YFSETQ come from the germline V gene. The CDR3 contains 13 residues. V lost 2 bases to trimming and J lost 2 bases, with 6 bases between them. The CDR3 DNA is TGCGCCAGCAGCTTTACGGACACAGATACGCAGTATTTT. Amino acid sequence: CASSFTDTDTQYF.

Many counts were recorded for this clonotype. DNA of the CDR3: TGTGCCAGCAGCTTAATCTCGTCAACTAATGAAAAACTGTTTTTT. Translating it yields CASSLISSTNEKLFF. The chain combines TRBV7-2 with TRBJ1-4, with D unresolved. The length of the CDR3 is 15 residues. With 2 bases removed from V and 0 bases from J, the gap between germline ends came to 7 bases. Germline V gene data show CDR1 as SGHTA and CDR2 as FQGNSA.